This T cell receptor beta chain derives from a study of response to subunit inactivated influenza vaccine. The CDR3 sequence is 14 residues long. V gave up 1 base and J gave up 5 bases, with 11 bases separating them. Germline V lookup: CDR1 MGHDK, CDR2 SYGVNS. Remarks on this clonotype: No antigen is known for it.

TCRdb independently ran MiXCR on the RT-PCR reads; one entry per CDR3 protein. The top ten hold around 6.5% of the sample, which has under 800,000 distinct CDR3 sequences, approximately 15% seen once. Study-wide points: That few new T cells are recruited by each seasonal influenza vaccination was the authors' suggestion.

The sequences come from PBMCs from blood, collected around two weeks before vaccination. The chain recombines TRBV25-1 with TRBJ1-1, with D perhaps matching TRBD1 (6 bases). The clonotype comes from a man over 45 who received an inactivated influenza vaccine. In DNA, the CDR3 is TGTGCCAGCAGTGAATCCGGGAGGGGGACTGAAGCTTTCTTT. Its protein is CASSESGRGTEAFF.